This T cell receptor (beta chain) originates from a study of cytomegalovirus exposure and HLA in healthy donors. Study-level points and caveats: Most of the TCR beta V segments (in an earlier analysis) were productive either about 90% or about 30% of the time. It was about 150 TCR beta chains that were listed as cytomegalovirus-associated.

PCR used 60 Vbeta primers and 13 Jbeta primers. Original data processing: About 11 million shared chains were among the 80 million or so unique TCR beta chains that a later analysis counted. The table came from immunoSEQ multiplex PCR; TCRdb's copy has only in-frame clones and leaves some out. Clone size and V and J calls were adopted from that table, with D and trimming inferred from the DNA. In the table there are more than 25,000 clones, 60% to 80% of which are singletons. This clone was seen a handful of times. Its antigen is still unknown. What was sequenced was PBMCs. This sequence originates from a male donor in good health and CMV-seropositive.

Written as DNA, the CDR3 is TGTGCCAGCAGTTTTGGACTTGGACTGGACTACTTCACAGATACGCAGTATTTT. This gives the protein CASSFGLGLDYFTDTQYF. The rearrangement uses TRBV28 and TRBJ2-3; D might be TRBD2 (6 bases). Trimming pared 3 bases from V and 2 bases from J, leaving 21 bases between. Germline V gene data show CDR1 as MDHEN and CDR2 as SYDVKM. This CDR3 is 18 amino acids long.